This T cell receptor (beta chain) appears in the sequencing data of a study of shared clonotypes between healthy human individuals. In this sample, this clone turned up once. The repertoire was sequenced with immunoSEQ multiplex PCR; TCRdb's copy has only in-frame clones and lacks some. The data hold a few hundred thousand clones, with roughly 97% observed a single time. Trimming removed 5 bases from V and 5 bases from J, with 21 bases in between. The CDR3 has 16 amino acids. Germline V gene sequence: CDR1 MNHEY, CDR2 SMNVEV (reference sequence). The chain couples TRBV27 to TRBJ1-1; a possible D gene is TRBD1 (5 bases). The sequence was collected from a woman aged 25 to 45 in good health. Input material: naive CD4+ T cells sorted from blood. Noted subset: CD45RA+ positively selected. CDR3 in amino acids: CASSTHPGSLKTEAFF. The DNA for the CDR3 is TGTGCCAGCAGTACCCACCCAGGGAGCCTTAAGACTGAAGCTTTCTTT.